Here is one T cell receptor beta chain with its context. cDNA came from approximately 0.5 to 1 ug RNA primed by random hexamers. TCRdb independently ran MiXCR on the immunoSEQ multiplex PCR reads; one entry per CDR3 protein. The sample records 170,000 or so distinct CDR3 sequences, 94% being singletons. The data derive from a study of CD8 T cells in Susac syndrome. The CDR3 is made up of 12 amino acids. The germline V gene has CDR1 SNHLY and CDR2 FYNNEI. The germline V and J ends were trimmed by 8 bases and 4 bases, with 10 bases remaining between them. This chain uses TRBV2 with TRBJ2-3; D gene unclear. This receptor was identified in a human donor with Susac syndrome. Input material: CD4+ T cells from PBMCs. The CDR3 region has the DNA TGTGCCAGCGGTAGCTTCCCAGATACGCAGTATTTT. As protein: CASGSFPDTQYF.